One and the same sample provided the 2 T cell receptor beta chains below, sequenced in a study of T cells in women clearing cervical HPV infection. Sequenced by immunoSEQ multiplex PCR; TCRdb stores in-frame clones only, minus some. Its listing shows approximately 35,000 clones. The sample consisted of blood buffy coat. Receptor source: a woman aged 18-70 years with a cervical HPV16 infection that either progressed to CIN3+ or cleared (not recorded which).

Note on this clone: The CDR3 end is not reached by the read, which stops 3 residues before it; the germline J gene fills it in. V is TRBV19 and J is TRBJ2-7; D possibly corresponds to TRBD1 (6 bases). The length of the CDR3 is 15 residues. Trimming removed 10 bases from V and 6 bases from J, with 25 bases in between. Germline assignment: CDR1 LNHDA and CDR2 SQIVND (reference sequence). The DNA read from the CDR3 is TGTGCCACAACGACTCAACCGGGACACAACCTCGAG. Protein: CATTTQPGHNLE. Given in full, the CDR3 is CATTTQPGHNLEQYF.

The CDR3 DNA, read in part, is TGTGCCAGCAGTGGAGGGGGAGAGACC. Residues: CASSGGGET. The whole CDR3 protein reads CASSGGGETQYF. The chain employs TRBV11-2 and TRBJ2-5; D may correspond to TRBD1 or TRBD2 (6 bases each). Sequencing ends 3 residues short of the CDR3 end; the germline J gene provides the rest. Looked up from germline, CDR1 is SGHAT and CDR2 is FQNNGV. With 6 bases removed from V and 4 bases from J, the gap between germline ends came to 9 bases. This CDR3 is 12 amino acids long.